The rows below give T cell receptor beta chains drawn from one sample of a study of shared clonotypes between healthy human individuals. Generated by immunoSEQ multiplex PCR, the TCRdb table keeps only in-frame clones and is missing some. The repertoire consists of around 480,000 clones, with almost 80% occurring once and the leading ten covering about 12%. Sequencing was carried out using PBMCs. The receptors shown here come from a woman between 35 and 50 years old in good health. Some clones in this sample may be carry-over from other donors' samples. CDR3s include the opening cysteine and the closing phenylalanine or tryptophan. The D gene is left open where the match is weak. Only some rows state a clone size, as once, few, many or a class for expanded clones.

TRBV30,TRBD1,TRBJ1-2,few,TGTGCCTGGAGTGGGCAGGGGGTCGGCTACACCTTC,CAWSGQGVGYTF
TRBV28,-,TRBJ1-3,-,TGTGCCAGCAAAGAGGGGGCTGGAAACACCATATATTTT,CASKEGAGNTIYF
TRBV4-1,TRBD2,TRBJ2-1,-,TGCGCCAGCCTCCCATCCGGGCTAGCGGAAAAGCTAAACTACAATGAGCAGTTCTTC,CASLPSGLAEKLNYNEQFF
TRBV7-8,TRBD2,TRBJ2-2,-,TGTGCCAGCAGCTCTAGACTAGCGGGAGATTGGAACACCGGGGAGCTGTTTTTT,CASSSRLAGDWNTGELFF
TRBV19,-,TRBJ2-3,-,TGTGCCAGTAGTATCCGGACAGATGGGACAGATACGCAGTATTTT,CASSIRTDGTDTQYF
TRBV5-3,-,TRBJ2-7,-,TGTGCCAGAAGCCCTCCGGGACACCTTGGGAACGAGCAGTACTTC,CARSPPGHLGNEQYF
TRBV7-2,TRBD1,TRBJ1-5,-,TGTGCCAGCAGCCCCGGACAGGGGCAGTATCAGCCCCAGCATTTT,CASSPGQGQYQPQHF
TRBV28,TRBD1,TRBJ2-5,-,TGTGCCAGCAGTTTAGTGACGGGGACAGGGGGATTAGAGACCCAGTACTTC,CASSLVTGTGGLETQYF
TRBV29-1,-,TRBJ1-1,-,TGCAGCGTTTCCCAGAGGTCTGAAGCTTTCTTT,CSVSQRSEAFF
TRBV5-4,TRBD1,TRBJ1-1,-,TGTGCCAGCAGCGAGACAGGGATGAACACTGAAGCTTTCTTT,CASSETGMNTEAFF
TRBV28,-,TRBJ1-1,-,TGTGCCAGCAGTTTCACCTACACTGAAGCTTTCTTT,CASSFTYTEAFF
TRBV28,-,TRBJ2-7,-,TGTGCCAGTCAAGGGACCTACGAGCAGTACTTC,CASQGTYEQYF
TRBV2,-,TRBJ2-7,-,TGTGCCAGCAGGGCCCTTTCCGCCAGATCCTACGAGCAGTACTTC,CASRALSARSYEQYF
TRBV5-1,-,TRBJ2-3,many,TGCGCCAGCAGCCTGGGACACCCGACTAACACAGATACGCAGTATTTT,CASSLGHPTNTDTQYF
TRBV28,-,TRBJ1-5,-,TGTGCCAGCAGTTTATTAACTTCAACGTGGTTCTATCAGCCCCAGCATTTT,CASSLLTSTWFYQPQHF
TRBV11-2,-,TRBJ2-3,-,TGTGCCAGCAGCTTAAGTATGGGGGCTCGAGATACGCAGTATTTT,CASSLSMGARDTQYF
TRBV11-2,-,TRBJ2-2,-,TGTGCCAGCAGCTTAGATGGTTGGACCGGGGAGCTGTTTTTT,CASSLDGWTGELFF
TRBV7-3,TRBD1,TRBJ2-7,-,TGTGCCAGCAGCTTAAATGGACAGGGAACCGAGCAGTACTTC,CASSLNGQGTEQYF
TRBV19,-,TRBJ1-4,-,TGTGCCAGTAGTTCTATGGGGGCAACTAATGAAAAACTGTTTTTT,CASSSMGATNEKLFF
TRBV5-1,-,TRBJ2-3,-,TGCGCCAGCAGAGGCGATAGGGGAGATACGCAGTATTTT,CASRGDRGDTQYF
TRBV7-2,-,TRBJ2-2,-,TGTGCCAGCAGCTCGGCCCTCCGGGAGCTGTTTTTT,CASSSALRELFF
TRBV4-1,TRBD2,TRBJ2-3,-,TGCGCCAGCAGCCAAGATCACGCGGGAGGGCCCACAGATACGCAGTATTTT,CASSQDHAGGPTDTQYF
TRBV19,TRBD2,TRBJ2-3,once,TGTGCCAGTAGTCCTGGGACTAGCGGGAGCACAGATACGCAGTATTTT,CASSPGTSGSTDTQYF
TRBV4-1,-,TRBJ2-2,-,TGCGCCAGCAGCCGCATAGACATGGGATTGAACACCGGGGAGCTGTTTTTT,CASSRIDMGLNTGELFF
TRBV7-2,-,TRBJ2-3,-,TGTGCCAGCAGCTCCTACAGTACAGATACGCAGTATTTT,CASSSYSTDTQYF
TRBV27,TRBD1,TRBJ2-1,-,TGTGCCAGCAGACGCACAGGGGGTCGGGACAATGAGCAGTTCTTC,CASRRTGGRDNEQFF
TRBV27,-,TRBJ1-3,-,TGTGCCAGCGGCAGCTTATTGGGGGACGGAAACACCATATATTTT,CASGSLLGDGNTIYF
TRBV5-4,TRBD2,TRBJ2-3,-,TGTGCCAGCAGCTCCGGGGGGGGCACAGATACGCAGTATTTT,CASSSGGGTDTQYF
TRBV6-9,-,TRBJ1-1,-,TGTGCCAGCAGCCGTTCGGGGTCCACTGAAGCTTTCTTT,CASSRSGSTEAFF
TRBV5-4,-,TRBJ2-3,-,TGTGCCAGCAGCGCCCGGGACTCGCTAACAGATACGCAGTATTTT,CASSARDSLTDTQYF
TRBV5-4,-,TRBJ2-5,-,TGTGCCAGCAGCTTAGAGTCGGAGACCCAGTACTTC,CASSLESETQYF
TRBV10-3,-,TRBJ1-4,-,TGTGCCATCAGTGACGGGGCAGGACCGCAGGGAAAACTGTTTTTT,CAISDGAGPQGKLFF
TRBV11-2,-,TRBJ2-7,-,TGTGCCAGCAGCTCCGCCGGGGATTCAGAGCAGTACTTC,CASSSAGDSEQYF
TRBV28,TRBD1,TRBJ2-7,-,TGTGCCAGCAGTTTCCTGGACAGGGGAACCGAGCAGTACTTC,CASSFLDRGTEQYF
TRBV28,TRBD1,TRBJ1-2,-,TGTGCCAGCAGTCACTCCGGGACAGGGAATGGCTACACCTTC,CASSHSGTGNGYTF
TRBV28,-,TRBJ1-2,-,TGTGCCAGCACCCCCCATGGTAGGAATCGCGGCTACACCTTC,CASTPHGRNRGYTF
TRBV27,TRBD2,TRBJ2-1,-,TGTGCCAGCAGTGTAGCGGGACTAGCCAATGAGCAGTTCTTC,CASSVAGLANEQFF
TRBV7-9,-,TRBJ2-1,once,TGTGCCAGCAGCTTTTCGTCCGGGAGCCTCAATGAGCAGTTCTTC,CASSFSSGSLNEQFF
TRBV6-1,TRBD1,TRBJ2-7,-,TGTGCCAGCAGCAACCGGGACAGGAACGACGAGCAGTACTTC,CASSNRDRNDEQYF
TRBV4-1,-,TRBJ2-1,once,TGCGCCAGCAGCCATGTTAACTCCTTGCTTTACAATGAGCAGTTCTTC,CASSHVNSLLYNEQFF
TRBV15,TRBD1,TRBJ1-4,-,TGTGCCACCAGTATTACAGGGGTAGAAAAACTGTTTTTT,CATSITGVEKLFF
TRBV30,TRBD2,TRBJ2-7,-,TGTGCCTGGAGTGCCGCTGCAGGGTGGGGACTAGCGGGAATAACCTACGAGCAGTACTTC,CAWSAAAGWGLAGITYEQYF
TRBV7-2,-,TRBJ1-4,-,TGTGCCAGCAGCTTTTCGGGGCGAGAACTGTTTTTT,CASSFSGRELFF
TRBV7-9,-,TRBJ2-1,-,TGTGCCAGCAGCTCTCGGGGTGCAAATCATGAGCAGTTCTTC,CASSSRGANHEQFF
TRBV5-8,-,TRBJ1-1,-,TGTGCCAGCAGGGGGAGGGAGTACACTGAAGCTTTCTTT,CASRGREYTEAFF
TRBV10-1,-,TRBJ2-7,-,TGCGCCAGCAACCCCGGGGGTTTGCCTCCCTACGAGCAGTACTTC,CASNPGGLPPYEQYF
TRBV27,TRBD1,TRBJ2-7,once,TGTGCCAGCAGTTCCACGGGACAGGGTAACGAGCAGTACTTC,CASSSTGQGNEQYF
TRBV6-1,TRBD1,TRBJ2-1,-,TGTGCCAGCAATTTGGACAGGGTTTCCAATGAGCAGTTCTTC,CASNLDRVSNEQFF
TRBV7-9,-,TRBJ1-3,once,TGTGCCAGCAGCGCTCTGAGGGGAGCTGGAAACACCATATATTTT,CASSALRGAGNTIYF
TRBV10-3,-,TRBJ2-5,-,TGTGCCATCAGCGCGAACCGGGACCCACAAGAGACCCAGTACTTC,CAISANRDPQETQYF
TRBV28,-,TRBJ1-2,-,TGTGCCAGCAGCCTCAGGGGCTATGGCTACACCTTC,CASSLRGYGYTF
TRBV5-4,-,TRBJ2-6,-,TGTGCCAGCAGCTTGGGCTACCAAAGCCCGGGGGCCAACGTCCTGACTTTC,CASSLGYQSPGANVLTF